The 25 T cell receptor beta chains listed next were all sequenced from one sample in a study of blood T cell repertoires in COVID-19. Clones were sequenced by immunoSEQ multiplex PCR, and TCRdb holds only the in-frame ones, with some missing. The sample yields around 19,000 clones, 89% seen once. Material for sequencing was peripheral blood. These receptor sequences come from a human donor in a cohort sampled during active COVID-19.

The chain uses TRBV23-1 and TRBJ1-2; 8 positions agree with TRBD1. TRBV23-1 is an ORF; its function is uncertain. Trimming at V came to 0 bases and at J to 4 bases, leaving 4 bases not matched to a gene. There are 15 residues in the CDR3. The CDR3 region has the DNA TGCGCCAGCAGTCAATCTCCTGACAGGGGCTATGGCTACACCTTC. Its protein product is CASSQSPDRGYGYTF.

CDR3 protein: CAWTGTGNSPLHF. Written as DNA, the CDR3 is TGTGCCTGGACCGGGACAGGGAATTCACCCCTCCACTTT. The chain carries TRBV30 and TRBJ1-6; 9 bases are shared with TRBD1. J lost 7 bases, V lost 4 bases, and 2 bases had no gene match. The germline CDR1 and CDR2 sequences are GTSNPN and SVGIG (reference sequence). The CDR3 has 13 residues.

Only one count was recorded for this clone. The gene calls are TRBV19 and TRBJ1-2, with no clear D. Germline CDR1 and CDR2: LNHDA and SQIVND (reference sequence). The CDR3 length is 15 residues. Trimming left V 7 bases short and J 0 bases short, with 15 bases between. The CDR3 DNA is TGTGCCAGTACCCCGAGACCGGGAGCTAACTATGGCTACACCTTC. Amino acid sequence: CASTPRPGANYGYTF.

This chain joins TRBV15 and TRBJ2-7; 9 bases fit TRBD1. The V gene's germline CDR1 is LNHNV and CDR2 YYDKDF (reference sequence). V dropped 2 bases and J dropped 1; count of bases not matched to a gene: 9. The CDR3 consists of 17 residues. The CDR3 nucleotides are TGTGCCACCAGCAGAACACCGGGACAGGGAATTTCCTACGAGCAGTACTTC. It translates to CATSRTPGQGISYEQYF.

The gene calls are TRBV7-3 and TRBJ2-3; 8 nucleotides match TRBD2. The V and J ends lost 1 base and 0 bases, in that order; junction bases with no gene match: 15. From germline, CDR1 is SGHTA and CDR2 FQGTGA. The CDR3 is made up of 20 amino acids. The DNA of the CDR3 is TGTGCCAGCAGCTTAAGGGTCGAGATTGGACTAGCTGAGAGCACAGATACGCAGTATTTT. This encodes CASSLRVEIGLAESTDTQYF.

The gene calls are TRBV9 and TRBJ1-6; D is unclear. Germline V gene lookup returns CDR1 SGDLS and CDR2 YYNGEE. The CDR3 is made up of 14 amino acids. The ends were cut back, 5 bases at V and 10 bases at J, with 16 bases in the middle. Here the CDR3 reads CASSSGGLGSPLHF. The DNA for the CDR3 is TGTGCCAGCAGTTCGGGAGGGTTGGGCTCACCCCTCCACTTT.

The chain couples TRBV28 to TRBJ2-3; D gene unclear. V lost 2 bases to trimming and J lost 4 bases, with 4 bases between them. Germline-derived CDR1 and CDR2 are MDHEN and SYDVKM. This CDR3 spans 12 amino acids. CDR3 residues: CASSLTADTQYF. The CDR3 bases are TGTGCCAGCAGTTTAACAGCAGATACGCAGTATTTT.

The chain employs TRBV2 and TRBJ2-2; 7 positions agree with TRBD1. V lost 7 bases and J lost 8; bases outside the gene matches: 4. This CDR3 is 12 amino acids long. Germline-derived CDR1 and CDR2 are SNHLY and FYNNEI. CDR3: CASTGQAGELFF. CDR3 DNA sequence: TGTGCCAGCACCGGACAGGCTGGGGAGCTGTTTTTT. Drawing the rest from reference TRBV2 and TRBJ2-2, the complete variable domain is EPEVTQTPSHQVTQMGQEVILRCVPISNHLYFYWYRQILGQKVEFLVSFYNNEISEKSEIFDDQFSVERPDGSNFTLKIRSTKLEDSAMYFCASTGQAGELFFGEGSRLTVL.

Within the sample, this clone is medium-sized. This chain uses TRBV11-3 with TRBJ2-7; possible D gene TRBD1, 6 bases. CDR1 is SGHNT and CDR2 is YENEEA in the germline V gene. V was shortened by 2 bases and J by 4 bases, with 15 bases between the two germline ends. The CDR3 totals 15 residues. CDR3 in DNA: TGTGCCAGCAGCTTATATGAGACAGGAGCATACGAGCAGTACTTC. Translation: CASSLYETGAYEQYF.

V gene TRBV18 combines with J gene TRBJ2-7; weak D call: TRBD1 (5 bases). The CDR3 covers 13 residues. V lost 9 bases and J lost 3, with 15 bases in between. Germline CDR1 reads KGHSH; CDR2 reads LQKENI. The CDR3 loop reads CASTGEPNYEQYF. The CDR3 DNA reads TGTGCCAGTACAGGAGAACCGAACTACGAGCAGTACTTC.

The rearrangement links TRBV7-8 to TRBJ2-5, with 15 bases aligning to TRBD2. The germline CDR1 and CDR2 sequences are SGHVS and FQNEAQ. V gave up 5 bases and J gave up 4 bases; unmatched junction bases: 2. The CDR3 is 15 residues long. The CDR3 sequence: CASSAGLAGGETQYF. As DNA, the CDR3 is TGTGCCAGCAGCGCGGGACTAGCGGGAGGAGAGACCCAGTACTTC.

The sample holds one count of this clone. The genes are TRBV3-1 (or the pseudogene TRBV3-2) and TRBJ1-6, with 10 bases matching TRBD1. The CDR3 runs to 15 residues. V was clipped by 4 bases and J by 8 bases; unmatched bases: 5. Germline CDR1 is LGHDT and CDR2 is YNNKEL (reference sequence). The chain's CDR3 is CASSPRQGAYSPLHF. CDR3 DNA: TGTGCCAGCAGCCCCAGACAGGGGGCGTATTCACCCCTCCACTTT.

V and J are TRBV5-6 and TRBJ1-1, with D maybe TRBD1 (5 bases). V was clipped by 4 bases and J by 5 bases, with 9 bases between them. This CDR3 is 12 amino acids long. The V gene's germline CDR1 is SGHDT and CDR2 YYEEEE. DNA for the CDR3: TGTGCCAGCAGCCCAGGGATAACTGAAGCTTTCTTT. This codes for CASSPGITEAFF.

The chain is built from TRBV28 and TRBJ1-2, with a weak D call TRBD1 (5 bases). V lost 8 bases and J lost 0, with 19 bases in between. From germline, CDR1 is MDHEN and CDR2 SYDVKM. The CDR3 covers 16 residues. In DNA, the CDR3 is TGTGCCAGCTGGTCGGCAGGGTCGCCCACTAACTATGGCTACACCTTC. Amino acids: CASWSAGSPTNYGYTF.

The V call is TRBV27, the J call TRBJ2-1, with D perhaps TRBD2 (6 bases). The CDR3 has 13 amino acids. V lost 7 bases to trimming and J lost 8 bases, with 15 bases between them. Germline CDR1 is MNHEY and CDR2 is SMNVEV (reference sequence). As DNA, the CDR3 is TGTGCCAGCAAAACGGGAGTATCGGATGAGCAGTTCTTC. It specifies CASKTGVSDEQFF.

The rearrangement links TRBV3-1 (or the pseudogene TRBV3-2) to TRBJ2-1, with D maybe TRBD1 (6 bases). From germline, CDR1 is LGHDT and CDR2 YNNKEL (reference sequence). Between the trimmed V and J ends, which lost 6 bases and 9 bases, there was a span of 12 bases. This CDR3 spans 12 amino acids. The CDR3 sequence: CASSRQDVEQFF. CDR3 nucleotides: TGTGCCAGCAGTAGACAGGACGTTGAGCAGTTCTTC.

The chain uses TRBV4-1 and TRBJ1-2, with 7 bases matching TRBD1. Unmatched junction bases numbered 1, after V lost 3 bases and J lost 3 bases. This CDR3 region has 13 residues. Germline CDR1 is MGHRA and CDR2 is YSYEKL. The CDR3 DNA reads TGCGCCAGCAGCCACACAGGGGACTATGGCTACACCTTC. The encoded protein is CASSHTGDYGYTF.

This sequence joins TRBV13 and TRBJ1-5; perhaps TRBD1 as D (5 bases). V was trimmed by 8 bases and J by 3 bases, leaving 14 bases between them. This CDR3 is built from 14 residues. Germline CDR1 PRHDT, CDR2 FYEKMQ (reference sequence). The CDR3 nucleotides are TGTGCCAGCTCGGGTTCAGGGATCAATCAGCCCCAGCATTTT. It yields the protein CASSGSGINQPQHF.

The V and J genes are TRBV4-1 and TRBJ1-2, with D possibly being TRBD1 (6 bases). V lost 0 bases to trimming and J lost 6 bases, with 14 bases between them. This CDR3 comprises 15 residues. CDR1 and CDR2 (germline): MGHRA, YSYEKL. The CDR3 region is CASSQEGGRVDGYTF. The CDR3 nucleotides are TGCGCCAGCAGCCAAGAGGGGGGGCGCGTGGATGGCTACACCTTC.

The chain is built from TRBV5-1 and TRBJ2-2; 8 bases agree with TRBD1. The CDR3 has 15 residues. Germline values: CDR1 SGHRS, CDR2 YFSETQ. Losses at the gene ends were 4 bases for V and 1 base for J; bases not matched to a gene: 3. The CDR3 nucleotides read TGCGCCAGCAGCCCTGGACAGGGGAACACCGGGGAGCTGTTTTTT. This codes for CASSPGQGNTGELFF.

This clone was observed a single time. This chain uses TRBV11-3 with TRBJ1-1, with 7 bases aligning to TRBD1. In germline, CDR1 is SGHNT, CDR2 YENEEA. V lost 3 bases, J lost 5 bases, and 6 bases stayed unmatched. The CDR3 loop spans 14 amino acids. The CDR3 sequence is CASSFSQGVTEAFF. CDR3 sequence (DNA): TGTGCCAGCAGCTTCTCGCAGGGGGTGACTGAAGCTTTCTTT.

The chain recombines TRBV5-6 with TRBJ2-2; 8 positions agree with TRBD1. The germline CDR1 and CDR2 sequences are SGHDT and YYEEEE. J lost 0 bases, V lost 4 bases, and 8 bases had no gene match. The CDR3 consists of 17 residues. The chain's CDR3 is CASSPAWGQANTGELFF. CDR3 nucleotides: TGTGCCAGCAGCCCGGCATGGGGACAGGCGAACACCGGGGAGCTGTTTTTT.

The rearrangement links TRBV6-1 to TRBJ1-5; D remains unclear. Deletions cut 3 bases from V and 2 bases from J, with 11 bases between. The CDR3 is 15 amino acids. Germline CDR1 and CDR2: MNHNS and SASEGT. In nucleotides, the CDR3 is TGTGCCAGCAGTGATGGCGGGTACGGCAATCAGCCCCAGCATTTT. Translation: CASSDGGYGNQPQHF.

This clone showed up just a few times. This chain joins TRBV27 and TRBJ1-1; no reliable D call. V was cut by 2 bases and J by 0 bases, with 7 bases left in between. The CDR3 spans 14 residues. Germline V gene lookup returns CDR1 MNHEY and CDR2 SMNVEV (reference sequence). CDR3 loop: CASSLARMNTEAFF. The CDR3 DNA sequence: TGTGCCAGCAGTTTAGCCAGGATGAACACTGAAGCTTTCTTT.

The chain is built from TRBV28 and TRBJ1-1; tentatively, D is TRBD1 (5 bases). CDR3 length: 11 residues. The germline CDR1 and CDR2 sequences are MDHEN and SYDVKM. V was cut by 10 bases and J by 7 bases, with 13 bases left in between. This chain's CDR3 is CATGPRGEAFF. Written as DNA, the CDR3 is TGTGCCACAGGGCCTCGAGGTGAAGCTTTCTTT. The entire variable domain, with the rest obtained from reference TRBV28 and TRBJ1-1, is as follows: DVKVTQSSRYLVKRTGEKVFLECVQDMDHENMFWYRQDPGLGLRLIYFSYDVKMKEKGDIPEGYSVSREKKERFSLILESASTNQTSMYLCATGPRGEAFFGQGTRLTVV.